This T cell receptor beta chain came from a study of OX40 agonist ivuxolimab in advanced cancers. Repertoires were generated with immunoSEQ multiplex PCR, while TCRdb's copy carries only in-frame clones and drops some. The table shows roughly 56,000 clones, with roughly 86% occurring only once. This CDR3 comprises 17 residues. Germline values: CDR1 SGHTA, CDR2 FQGTGA. V gave up 2 bases and J gave up 1 base; unmatched junction bases: 9. The source of this sequence is an adult with an advanced solid tumor such as melanoma, head and neck, liver or kidney cancer. V is TRBV7-3 and J is TRBJ2-3, with 7 bases that match TRBD2. Sequencing used CD4+ or CD8+ T cells sorted from blood, obtained in a trial of the OX40 agonist ivuxolimab. The CDR3 region is CASSLRPTAGGTDTQYF. CDR3 DNA: TGTGCCAGCAGCTTACGACCTACGGCGGGGGGCACAGATACGCAGTATTTT.